The sequence of this TCR beta chain was determined in a study of blood T cell repertoires in COVID-19 (dated by TCRdb to the early 2020s). With respect to the entire study: The collaborator samples originated in the United States, Italy and Spain and spanned the acute and convalescent phases of COVID-19. The samples were drawn from the first 160 participants of the ongoing ImmuneRACE study and from over a thousand subjects provided by 6 global collaborators. Where HLA class I and class II types were available, the types were taken from metadata supplied by the sample provider, not from assay-based typing. The material from the prospective study consisted of cDNA or gDNA derived from T cells, B-cell-depleted T cells, or PBMCs. Nearly every sample came with metadata listing a de-identified subject ID, COVID-19 status, age in years and sex. A freely available public database, intended as a resource for researchers studying the immune response to SARS-CoV-2, is where the repertoires were released. The dataset comprised deeply sampled blood TCRbeta repertoires from subjects exposed to, actively infected with, or recovered from COVID-19.

The immunoSEQ Assay, a bias-controlled multiplex PCR, was used to amplify TCRbeta CDR3 regions from genomic DNA. The authors processed their data as follows. The number of nucleated cells in each sample was estimated from the amplification of reference gene primers within the assay. To quantify the absolute abundance of each unique TCRbeta CDR3 rearrangement, sequence reads were collapsed and filtered. Productive Simpson clonality was computed per sample as the square root of Simpson's diversity index over productive rearrangements. TCRdb obtained this table from immuneACCESS and retained in-frame rearrangements with V and J assigned. These tables miss some clones; where compared with another copy, unresolved V genes account for less than half of the shortfall, and the remainder is unexplained. Clonal size and the V and J genes are those of that table, whereas D and trimming came from the DNA. Here the sample has about 140,000 clones; around four fifths occur a single time. The ten largest clones take up around 6.2% of the sample.

A note on this clone: There is no known antigen for this receptor. Per-nucleotide qualities are absent, and no much larger clonotype sits a single base away.

Overall study outcomes, separate from this receptor: Clinical and demographic metadata were provided uncurated, with the amount varying by source and participant.

Compared with germline, V lacks 4 bases and J lacks 5 bases; bases without a gene match: 8. CDR3 length: 15 amino acids, cysteine to phenylalanine. The sequence is cut down to CDR3 DNA, 45 bases in frame from base 1. Looking up the germline V gene yields CDR1 LGHNA and CDR2 YNFKEQ. Participants in the prospective study were aged roughly 18 to 89 years, lived in 24 United States geographic areas, and enrolled through a virtual design. In the prospective study, participants were assigned to cohorts based on the clinical history participants reported in a screening survey and a study questionnaire. For ImmuneRACE Cohort 3, a participant was defined as recovered based on two consecutive negative NP/OP PCR tests, clearance by a healthcare professional, or resolution of symptoms. Each participant in the prospective study had whole blood, serum and a nasopharyngeal or oropharyngeal swab collected by mobile phlebotomists. Participants in the prospective study had the option to provide additional blood draws and questionnaires over an approximately 2-month period. Before DNA extraction, blood samples from the prospective study were shipped at room temperature or frozen.

The receptor was isolated from a woman aged 40 to 50 who had recovered from COVID-19. Material: PBMCs or T cells enriched from blood (not recorded which). Recombination joined TRBV4-2 with TRBJ1-5, with 7 central nucleotides matching TRBD1. The CDR3 region: CASSLVRDRDQPQHF. The nucleotides read TGTGCCAGCAGCCTCGTTAGGGACAGAGATCAGCCCCAGCATTTT.